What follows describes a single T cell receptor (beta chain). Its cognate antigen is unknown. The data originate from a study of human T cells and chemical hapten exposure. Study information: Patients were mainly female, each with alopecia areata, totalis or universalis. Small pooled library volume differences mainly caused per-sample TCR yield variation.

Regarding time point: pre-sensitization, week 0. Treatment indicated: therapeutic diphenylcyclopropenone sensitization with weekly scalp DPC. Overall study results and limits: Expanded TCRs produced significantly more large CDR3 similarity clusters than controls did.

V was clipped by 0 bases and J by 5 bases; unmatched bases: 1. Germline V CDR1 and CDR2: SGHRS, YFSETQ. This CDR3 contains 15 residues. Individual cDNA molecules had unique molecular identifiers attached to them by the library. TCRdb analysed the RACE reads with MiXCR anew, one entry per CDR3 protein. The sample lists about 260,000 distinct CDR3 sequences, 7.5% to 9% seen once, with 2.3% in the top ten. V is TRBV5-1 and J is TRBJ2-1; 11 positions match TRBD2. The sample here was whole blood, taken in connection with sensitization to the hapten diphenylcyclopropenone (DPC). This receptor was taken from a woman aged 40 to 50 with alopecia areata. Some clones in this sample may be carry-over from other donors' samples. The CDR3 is CASSLVTSGNNEQFF. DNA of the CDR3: TGCGCCAGCAGCTTGGTGACTAGCGGGAACAATGAGCAGTTCTTC. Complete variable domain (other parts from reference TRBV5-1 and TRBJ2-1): KAGVTQTPRYLIKTRGQQVTLSCSPISGHRSVSWYQQTPGQGLQFLFEYFSETQRNKGNFPGRFSGRQFSNSRSEMNVSTLELGDSALYLCASSLVTSGNNEQFFGPGTRLTVL.